The present T cell receptor (beta chain) was sequenced within a study of CD8 T cells in Susac syndrome. Random hexamers were used to reverse transcribe an amount of 0.5 to 1 ug RNA. From the immunoSEQ multiplex PCR reads, TCRdb called clonotypes with MiXCR, one entry per CDR3 protein. The table lists 45,000 to 60,000 distinct CDR3 sequences, 93% of them singletons. The CDR3 covers 11 residues. Germline assignment: CDR1 SEHNR and CDR2 FQNEAQ (reference sequence). Of note for this clonotype: One junction end disagrees with the germline gene, perhaps due to a read error.

Negative isolation yielded the CD8+ and CD4+ T cells, while FACS enriched the TEMRA cells. Sequencing was carried out using CD8+ T cells from PBMCs. This sequence originates from a human donor with multiple sclerosis. This chain links TRBV7-9 with TRBJ2-7; D is undetermined. Here the CDR3 DNA reads TGTGCCGGCAGCTTTGGGGACGAGCAGTACTTC. This gives the protein CAGSFGDEQYF.